This is a list of T cell receptor beta chains from one sample in a study of Ad26.COV2.S vaccination and SARS-CoV-2 variants. TCRdb's copy holds only in-frame clones and misses some; the assay was immunoSEQ multiplex PCR. The data show around 300,000 clones, around 88% seen once. The input for sequencing was peripheral blood, taken in a trial of Ad26.COV2.S vaccine versus placebo. Receptors were obtained from a person aged 18-65 years who received the Ad26.COV2.S COVID-19 vaccine or a placebo. Each CDR3 is given with its conserved first and last residue. D genes are given only for firm matches. The listing skips clone size in some rows; elsewhere it reads once, few, many or a size class.

j_call clone_size d_call v_call cdr3_aa cdr3_nt
TRBJ2-1 - TRBD2 TRBV19 CASRGLGSYNEQFF TGTGCCAGTAGGGGACTAGGCTCCTACAATGAGCAGTTCTTC
TRBJ1-6 - TRBD1 TRBV6-5 CASSLGQGGSPLHF TGTGCCAGCAGCCTCGGACAGGGTGGTTCACCCCTCCACTTT
TRBJ2-2 few - TRBV29-1 CSVASGADTGELFF TGCAGCGTTGCATCGGGGGCTGACACCGGGGAGCTGTTTTTT
TRBJ1-1 - - TRBV30 CAWSVGQYTEAFF TGTGCCTGGAGTGTAGGCCAGTACACTGAAGCTTTCTTT
TRBJ1-1 - TRBD1 TRBV4-2 CASSQDRVSWDSLNTEAFF TGTGCCAGCAGCCAAGATCGGGTGTCTTGGGACAGCTTGAACACTGAAGCTTTCTTT
TRBJ2-2 - - TRBV4-3 CASSLYPGGELFF TGCGCCAGCAGCCTGTACCCGGGGGGGGAGCTGTTTTTT
TRBJ1-1 - - TRBV12-3/TRBV12-4 CASSLGLNTEAFF TGTGCCAGCAGTCTCGGCTTGAACACTGAAGCTTTCTTT
TRBJ2-3 - TRBD2 TRBV7-2 CASSLGLAGWDTQYF TGTGCCAGCAGCTTAGGACTAGCGGGGTGGGATACGCAGTATTTT
TRBJ2-1 - - TRBV5-1 CASSLGRGRDEQFF TGCGCCAGCAGCTTGGGTCGAGGGCGGGATGAGCAGTTCTTC
TRBJ2-7 - TRBD2 TRBV11-2 CASSPRTSGVSYEQYF TGTGCCAGCAGCCCCAGGACTAGCGGGGTGTCCTACGAGCAGTACTTC
TRBJ2-5 - - TRBV5-6 CASSLSALQETQYF TGTGCCAGCAGCTTGTCGGCCCTCCAAGAGACCCAGTACTTC
TRBJ2-1 once TRBD2 TRBV10-3 CAITRTSSYNEQFF TGTGCCATCACTAGGACTAGCTCCTACAATGAGCAGTTCTTC
TRBJ2-7 - TRBD1 TRBV11-2 CASSLVGTVNEQYF TGTGCCAGCTCCCTAGTGGGGACAGTCAACGAGCAGTACTTC
TRBJ2-7 - TRBD1 TRBV27 CASSIQTGMQYEQYF TGTGCCAGCAGTATCCAGACAGGGATGCAGTACGAGCAGTACTTC
TRBJ1-4 - - TRBV7-9 CASSLPSWDDIGKLFF TGTGCCAGCAGCTTACCGTCGTGGGACGATATTGGAAAACTGTTTTTT
TRBJ2-5 few TRBD2 TRBV7-3 CASSPIAGRGETQYF TGTGCCAGCAGCCCCATAGCGGGCCGAGGGGAGACCCAGTACTTC